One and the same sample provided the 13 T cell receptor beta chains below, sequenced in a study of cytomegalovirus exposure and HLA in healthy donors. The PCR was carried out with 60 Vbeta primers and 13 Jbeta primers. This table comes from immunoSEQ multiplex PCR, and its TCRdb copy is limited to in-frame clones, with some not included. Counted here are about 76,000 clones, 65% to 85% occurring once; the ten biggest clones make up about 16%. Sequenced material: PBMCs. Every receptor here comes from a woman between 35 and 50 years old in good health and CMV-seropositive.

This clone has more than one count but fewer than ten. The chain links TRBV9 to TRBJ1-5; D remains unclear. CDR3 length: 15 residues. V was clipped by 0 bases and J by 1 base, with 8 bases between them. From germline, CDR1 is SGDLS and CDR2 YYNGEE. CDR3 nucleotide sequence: TGTGCCAGCAGCGTAGGTTTCGCGAGCAATCAGCCCCAGCATTTT. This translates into CASSVGFASNQPQHF.

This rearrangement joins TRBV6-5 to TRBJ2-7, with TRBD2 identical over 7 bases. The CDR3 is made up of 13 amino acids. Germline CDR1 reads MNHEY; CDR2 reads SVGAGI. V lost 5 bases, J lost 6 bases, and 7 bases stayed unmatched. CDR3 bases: TGTGCCAGCAGTCTAGCGGCCCGGGGCGAGCAGTACTTC. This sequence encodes CASSLAARGEQYF.

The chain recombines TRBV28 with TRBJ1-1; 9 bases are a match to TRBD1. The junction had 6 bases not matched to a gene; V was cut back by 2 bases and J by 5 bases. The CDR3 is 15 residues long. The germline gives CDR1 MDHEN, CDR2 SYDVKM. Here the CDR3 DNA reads TGTGCCAGCAGTTTAACAGGGGGCGTGGAGACTGAAGCTTTCTTT. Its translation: CASSLTGGVETEAFF.

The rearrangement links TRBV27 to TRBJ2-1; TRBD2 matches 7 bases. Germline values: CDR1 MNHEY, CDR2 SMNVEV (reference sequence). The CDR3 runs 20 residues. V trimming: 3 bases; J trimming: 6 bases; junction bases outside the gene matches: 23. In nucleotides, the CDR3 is TGTGCCAGCAGTTTTTGGAACCGGTACAAGAGCGGGGTCGGGGGCAATGAGCAGTTCTTC. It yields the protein CASSFWNRYKSGVGGNEQFF.

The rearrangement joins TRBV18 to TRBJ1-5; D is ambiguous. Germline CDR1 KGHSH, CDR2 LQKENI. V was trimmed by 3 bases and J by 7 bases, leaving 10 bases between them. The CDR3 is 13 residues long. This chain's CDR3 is CASSPDSGQPQHF. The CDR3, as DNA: TGTGCCAGCTCACCGGATTCGGGGCAGCCCCAGCATTTT.

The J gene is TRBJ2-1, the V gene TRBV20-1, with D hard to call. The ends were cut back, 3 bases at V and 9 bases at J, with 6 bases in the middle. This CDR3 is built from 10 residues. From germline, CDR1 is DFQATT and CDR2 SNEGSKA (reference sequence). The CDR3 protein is CSASGPEQFF. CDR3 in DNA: TGCAGTGCTAGTGGGCCTGAGCAGTTCTTC.

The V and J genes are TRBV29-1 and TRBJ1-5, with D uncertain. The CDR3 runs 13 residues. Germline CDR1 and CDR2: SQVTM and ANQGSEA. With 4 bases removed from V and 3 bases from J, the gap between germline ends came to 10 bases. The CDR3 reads CSVVAEYNQPQHF. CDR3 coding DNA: TGCAGCGTTGTGGCAGAATACAATCAGCCCCAGCATTTT.

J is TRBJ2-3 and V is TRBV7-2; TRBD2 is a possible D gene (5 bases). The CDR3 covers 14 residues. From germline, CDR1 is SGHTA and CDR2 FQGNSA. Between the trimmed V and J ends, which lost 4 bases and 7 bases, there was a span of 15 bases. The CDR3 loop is CASSYGITPNTQYF. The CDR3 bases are TGTGCCAGCAGCTACGGGATAACCCCCAATACGCAGTATTTT. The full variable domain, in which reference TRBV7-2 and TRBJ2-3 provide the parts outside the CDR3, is GAGVSQSPSNKVTEKGKDVELRCDPISGHTALYWYRQSLGQGLEFLIYFQGNSAPDKSGLPSDRFSAERTGGSVSTLTIQRTQQEDSAVYLCASSYGITPNTQYFGPGTRLTVL.

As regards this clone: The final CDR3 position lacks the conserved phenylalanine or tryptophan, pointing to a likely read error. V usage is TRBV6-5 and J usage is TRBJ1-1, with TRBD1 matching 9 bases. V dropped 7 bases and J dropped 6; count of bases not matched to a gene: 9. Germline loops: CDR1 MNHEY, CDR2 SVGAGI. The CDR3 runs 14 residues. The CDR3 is CASNSGQGKSEAFS. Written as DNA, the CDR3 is TGTGCCAGCAACTCCGGACAGGGGAAGTCTGAAGCTTTCTCT.

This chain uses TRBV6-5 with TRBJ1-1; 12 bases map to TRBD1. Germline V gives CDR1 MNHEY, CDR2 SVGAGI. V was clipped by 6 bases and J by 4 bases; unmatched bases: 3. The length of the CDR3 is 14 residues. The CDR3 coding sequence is TGTGCCAGCAGGGGACAGGGGGCTGCCACTGAAGCTTTCTTT. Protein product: CASRGQGAATEAFF.

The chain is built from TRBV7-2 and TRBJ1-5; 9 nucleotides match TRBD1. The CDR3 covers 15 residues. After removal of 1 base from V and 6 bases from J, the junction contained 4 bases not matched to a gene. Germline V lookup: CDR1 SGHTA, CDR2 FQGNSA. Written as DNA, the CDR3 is TGTGCCAGCAGCTTAGGGCGGACAGGGGTTCAGCCCCAGCATTTT. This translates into CASSLGRTGVQPQHF.

CDR3 coding DNA: TGCTGGGCGGGGCGGAGCGATGAGCAGTTCTTC. It codes for CWAGRSDEQFF. The chain links TRBV29-1 to TRBJ2-1; TRBD2 is a possible D gene (6 bases). The V gene's germline CDR1 is SQVTM and CDR2 ANQGSEA. The CDR3 spans 11 residues.

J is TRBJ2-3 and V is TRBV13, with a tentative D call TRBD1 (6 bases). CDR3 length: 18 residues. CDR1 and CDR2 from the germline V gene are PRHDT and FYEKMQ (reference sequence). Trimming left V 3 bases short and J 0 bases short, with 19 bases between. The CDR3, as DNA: TGTGCCAGCAGCTTTAGGTCATTTTATGACAGGAGCACAGATACGCAGTATTTT. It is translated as CASSFRSFYDRSTDTQYF.